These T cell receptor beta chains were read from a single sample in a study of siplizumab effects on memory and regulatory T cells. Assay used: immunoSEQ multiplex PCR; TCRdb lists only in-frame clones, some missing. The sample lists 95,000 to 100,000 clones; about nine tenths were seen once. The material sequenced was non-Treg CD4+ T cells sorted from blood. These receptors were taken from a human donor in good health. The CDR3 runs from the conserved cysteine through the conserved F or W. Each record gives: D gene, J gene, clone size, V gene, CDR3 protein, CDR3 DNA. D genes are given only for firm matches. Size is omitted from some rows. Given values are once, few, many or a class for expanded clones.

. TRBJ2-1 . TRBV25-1 CASSEWGAFSHNEQFF TGTGCCAGCAGTGAGTGGGGAGCTTTTTCCCACAATGAGCAGTTCTTC
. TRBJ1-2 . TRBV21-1 CASSKVAGRSGYTF TGTGCCAGCAGCAAAGTCGCAGGGCGCAGTGGCTACACCTTC
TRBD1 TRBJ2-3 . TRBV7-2 CASSLRGVVRGTGDTQYF TGTGCCAGCTCCCTAAGGGGGGTGGTAAGAGGGACAGGGGATACGCAGTATTTT
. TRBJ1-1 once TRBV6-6 CASRRGEGQAFF TGTGCCAGCAGGAGAGGCGAGGGTCAGGCTTTCTTT
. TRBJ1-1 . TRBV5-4 CASSLGQTNTEAFF TGTGCCAGCAGCTTAGGACAGACGAACACTGAAGCTTTCTTT
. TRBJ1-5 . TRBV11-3 CASSLGRGSNQPQHF TGTGCCAGCAGCTTAGGCAGGGGAAGCAATCAGCCCCAGCATTTT
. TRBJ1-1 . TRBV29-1 CSVKGQLNTEAFF TGCAGCGTCAAAGGACAGTTGAACACTGAAGCTTTCTTT
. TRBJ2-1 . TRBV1 CTSSSPQSSYNEQFF TGCACCAGCAGCTCCCCCCAGAGCTCCTACAATGAGCAGTTCTTC
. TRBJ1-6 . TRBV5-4 CASSLAGGGNNSPLHF TGTGCCAGCAGCTTGGCCGGTGGAGGCAATAATTCACCCCTCCACTTT
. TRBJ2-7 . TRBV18 CASSRRGSIYEQYF TGTGCCAGCTCCCGCAGGGGAAGTATCTACGAGCAGTACTTC
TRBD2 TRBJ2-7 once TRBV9 CASSPGLAESSYEQYF TGTGCCAGCAGCCCCGGACTAGCGGAATCCTCCTACGAGCAGTACTTC
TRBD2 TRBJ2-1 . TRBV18 CASGRTSVDEQFF TGTGCCAGCGGTAGGACTAGCGTGGATGAGCAGTTCTTC
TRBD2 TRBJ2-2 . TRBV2 CASSEAGTITGELFF TGTGCCAGCAGTGAAGCCGGGACTATAACCGGGGAGCTGTTTTTT
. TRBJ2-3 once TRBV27 CATRRVGTDTQYF TGTGCCACCAGAAGGGTCGGCACAGATACGCAGTATTTT
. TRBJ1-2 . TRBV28 CASSTPDGYNYGYTF TGTGCCAGCAGTACCCCGGACGGATATAACTATGGCTACACCTTC
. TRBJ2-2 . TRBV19 CASSIESAGELFF TGTGCCAGTAGTATCGAGAGCGCCGGGGAGCTGTTTTTT
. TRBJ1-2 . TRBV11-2 CASSQRGFRVNGYTF TGTGCCAGCAGCCAAAGAGGGTTTAGGGTAAATGGCTACACCTTC
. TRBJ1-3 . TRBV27 CASSPDGGSGNTIYF TGTGCCAGCAGTCCGGACGGAGGATCTGGAAACACCATATATTTT
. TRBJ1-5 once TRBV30 CAWSVGGSGQPQHF TGTGCCTGGAGTGTTGGAGGGTCCGGGCAGCCCCAGCATTTT
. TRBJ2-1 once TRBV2 CASSEGSAYNEQFF TGTGCCAGCAGTGAGGGTAGCGCATACAATGAGCAGTTCTTC
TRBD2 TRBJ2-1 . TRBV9 CASSGEGSIFLFF TGTGCCAGCAGCGGGGAGGGGTCAATCTTCCTGTTCTTC
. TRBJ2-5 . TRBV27 CASSLDLGETQYF TGTGCCAGCAGTCTCGACCTGGGAGAGACCCAGTACTTC
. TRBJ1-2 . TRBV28 CASSLFPGGTYGYTF TGTGCCAGCAGTTTATTCCCAGGAGGGACCTATGGCTACACCTTC
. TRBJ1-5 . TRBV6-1 CASSEAPWDSNQPQHF TGTGCCAGCAGTGAAGCACCCTGGGATAGCAATCAGCCCCAGCATTTT
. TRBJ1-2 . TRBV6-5 CASRQGSILDGYTF TGTGCCAGCAGACAGGGATCGATCCTGGATGGCTACACCTTC
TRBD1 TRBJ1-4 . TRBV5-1 CASSRRQGAYHGEKLFF TGCGCCAGCAGCCGGCGACAGGGGGCCTATCATGGTGAAAAACTGTTTTTT
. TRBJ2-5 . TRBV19 CASSIGIQETQYF TGTGCCAGTAGTATCGGGATCCAAGAGACCCAGTACTTC
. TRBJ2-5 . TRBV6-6 CASSYERKQETQYF TGTGCCAGCAGTTACGAGCGGAAACAAGAGACCCAGTACTTC
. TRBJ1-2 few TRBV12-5 CASGLVRGGYTF TGTGCTAGTGGTTTGGTGAGGGGTGGCTACACCTTC
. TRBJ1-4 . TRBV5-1 CASSLEGAREKLFF TGCGCCAGCAGCTTGGAAGGGGCTCGGGAAAAACTGTTTTTT
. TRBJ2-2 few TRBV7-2 CASSFTGTDTGELFF TGTGCCAGCAGCTTTACCGGCACCGACACCGGGGAGCTGTTTTTT
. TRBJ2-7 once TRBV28 CASREDSGTYEQYF TGTGCCAGCAGGGAGGACAGCGGGACCTACGAGCAGTACTTC